The next 26 T cell receptor beta chains were all read from a single sample in a study of low-dose radiotherapy and immunotherapy resistance in tumors. With TRAV- and TRBV-specific primers, first-strand cDNA was made, covering the alpha and beta chains. The PCR that amplified TCRs ran for approximately 20 cycles, relying on a constant-region primer and a V-primer adapter. Using its own MiXCR run on the reads, TCRdb lists one record per CDR3 protein. Of 65,000 to 85,000 distinct CDR3 sequences listed, around 17% are singletons. The time point here: after trial treatment. Treatment given: LDRT plus nivolumab, ipilimumab, low-dose cyclophosphamide and aspirin (RACIN trial). The specimen was PBMCs, collected after low-dose radiotherapy plus immunotherapy. These receptors were obtained from a male donor with prostate cancer.

This clonotype was seen many times. The chain combines TRBV7-2 with TRBJ2-3; 7 nucleotides align to TRBD1. CDR1 and CDR2 (germline): SGHTA, FQGNSA. The CDR3 spans 15 residues. The ends lost 4 bases at V and 2 bases at J; junction bases unmatched: 6. The CDR3 is CASSSQTGTTDTQYF. CDR3 bases: TGTGCCAGCAGCTCCCAGACAGGGACCACAGATACGCAGTATTTT.

This clonotype has ten or more counts. This rearrangement joins TRBV6-6 to TRBJ2-3; D possibly corresponds to TRBD2 (6 bases). V was shortened by 0 bases and J by 2 bases, with 12 bases between the two germline ends. The germline CDR1 and CDR2 sequences are MNHNY and SVGAGI (reference sequence). The CDR3 is 16 residues long. Here the CDR3 reads CASSYSSPGVTDTQYF. The CDR3 DNA follows: TGTGCCAGCAGTTACTCATCACCGGGGGTCACAGATACGCAGTATTTT.

In the case of this clonotype: This likely traces to a read error, being one base from a far larger clone. The chain uses TRBV28 and TRBJ2-7; tentative D call: TRBD1 (5 bases). V lost 3 bases, J lost 7 bases, and 19 bases lay in between. This CDR3 comprises 15 residues. Germline CDR1 MDHEN, CDR2 SYDVKM. As DNA, the CDR3 is TGTGCCAGCAGTTTGATGCAGGGTGCATACAATGAGCAGTACTTC. This translates into CASSLMQGAYNEQYF.

As to this clonotype: The likely explanation is a read error, given a far larger clone one base away. The gene calls are TRBV5-1 and TRBJ2-1; 10 nucleotides line up with TRBD1. CDR3 length: 14 residues. CDR1 is SGHRS, CDR2 YFSETQ, per germline. The ends lost 4 bases at V and 10 bases at J; junction bases unmatched: 8. CDR3 protein: CASSIRQGAGEQFF. The CDR3 DNA reads as TGCGCCAGCAGCATTCGACAGGGGGCCGGGGAGCAGTTCTTC.

This clonotype occurred many times. The chain uses TRBV20-1 and TRBJ1-5; tentative D call: TRBD1 (6 bases). V dropped 5 bases and J dropped 6 bases, with 20 bases sitting between them. The CDR3 length is 15 residues. CDR1 is DFQATT, CDR2 SNEGSKA, per germline (reference sequence). In nucleotides, the CDR3 is TGCAGTGCTTCCTACCCTCAGGGGCAGGGTCAGCCCCAGCATTTT. Residues: CSASYPQGQGQPQHF.

This clonotype was counted many times. This CDR3 reads CASSGRQGNGKNEQFF. The DNA for the CDR3 is TGTGCCAGCAGTGGACGACAGGGGAACGGAAAGAATGAGCAGTTCTTC. This chain uses TRBV28 with TRBJ2-1; 8 nucleotides match TRBD1. With 5 bases clipped from V and 7 bases from J, the junction kept 13 bases outside the gene matches. This CDR3 region has 16 residues. CDR1 is MDHEN, CDR2 SYDVKM, per germline. Full variable domain (outside the CDR3, taken from reference TRBV28 and TRBJ2-1): DVKVTQSSRYLVKRTGEKVFLECVQDMDHENMFWYRQDPGLGLRLIYFSYDVKMKEKGDIPEGYSVSREKKERFSLILESASTNQTSMYLCASSGRQGNGKNEQFFGPGTRLTVL.

This clonotype was recorded at least ten times. The V gene is TRBV20-1, the J gene TRBJ1-5; D gene uncertain. The V and J ends lost 6 bases and 3 bases respectively, with 12 bases between them. The CDR3 is 13 residues long. Germline values: CDR1 DFQATT, CDR2 SNEGSKA (reference sequence). CDR3 in amino acids: CSAVPADNQPQHF. The CDR3 bases are TGCAGTGCCGTTCCCGCAGACAATCAGCCCCAGCATTTT.

V usage is TRBV4-3 and J usage is TRBJ2-1; perhaps TRBD1 as D (6 bases). V was shortened by 0 bases and J by 1 base, with 19 bases between the two germline ends. Germline V CDR1 and CDR2: LGHNA, YSLEER. The CDR3 consists of 19 residues. The CDR3 reads CASSQEGGRGWGSYNEQFF. DNA of the CDR3: TGCGCCAGCAGCCAAGAAGGAGGCAGGGGCTGGGGATCCTACAATGAGCAGTTCTTC.

The chain has TRBV6-1 and TRBJ2-5, with D possibly matching TRBD1 (6 bases). V lost 4 bases to trimming and J lost 3 bases, with 9 bases between them. CDR3 length: 13 residues. Germline CDR1 MNHNS, CDR2 SASEGT. The CDR3 DNA is TGTGCCAGCAGTGGGTACAGGGAAGAGACCCAGTACTTC. Amino acids: CASSGYREETQYF.

The table lists this clonotype with many counts. The chain is built from TRBV5-4 and TRBJ2-7, with D tentatively TRBD2 (5 bases). The V end was cut by 4 bases, the J end by 3 bases, with 14 bases between. In germline, CDR1 is SGHNT, CDR2 YYREEE (reference sequence). This CDR3 contains 14 residues. The CDR3 loop reads CASSPSGVGYEQYF. The CDR3 DNA is TGTGCCAGCAGCCCCAGCGGTGTAGGCTACGAGCAGTACTTC. Full variable domain (missing parts from reference TRBV5-4 and TRBJ2-7): ETGVTQSPTHLIKTRGQQVTLRCSSQSGHNTVSWYQQALGQGPQFIFQYYREEENGRGNFPPRFSGLQFPNYSSELNVNALELDDSALYLCASSPSGVGYEQYFGPGTRLTVT.

This clonotype was seen ten or more times. The gene calls are TRBV7-2 and TRBJ1-1; no clear D gene. The CDR3 spans 13 residues. The V end lost 5 bases, the J end lost 4 bases, and 11 bases lay between the germline ends. Per germline, CDR1 SGHTA and CDR2 FQGNSA. CDR3 loop: CASSPPFVTEAFF. The CDR3 nucleotides are TGTGCCAGCAGCCCCCCCTTTGTCACTGAAGCTTTCTTT. The full variable domain, in which reference TRBV7-2 and TRBJ1-1 provide the parts outside the CDR3, is GAGVSQSPSNKVTEKGKDVELRCDPISGHTALYWYRQSLGQGLEFLIYFQGNSAPDKSGLPSDRFSAERTGGSVSTLTIQRTQQEDSAVYLCASSPPFVTEAFFGQGTRLTVV.

This clonotype was recorded many times. The chain is built from TRBV7-2 and TRBJ2-1; 16 bases are shared with TRBD2. The CDR3 consists of 16 residues. J lost 8 bases, V lost 4 bases, and 5 bases had no gene match. Germline lookup yields CDR1 SGHTA and CDR2 FQGNSA. CDR3 DNA: TGTGCCAGCAGCTCGGGACTAGCGGGAGGGAATCATGAGCAGTTCTTC. Translation: CASSSGLAGGNHEQFF.

This clonotype was seen repeatedly, ten times or more. The genes are TRBV6-2 or TRBV6-3 and TRBJ2-5; D gene ambiguous. The CDR3 is 16 residues long. The germline V gene has CDR1 MNHEY and CDR2 SVGEGT. The V and J ends lost 5 bases and 5 bases respectively, with 21 bases between them. CDR3 amino acids: CASSLLSPGSEETQYF. The CDR3, as DNA: TGTGCCAGCAGTCTCCTTTCCCCAGGATCCGAGGAGACCCAGTACTTC.

This clonotype was recorded many times. V and J are TRBV7-7 and TRBJ2-3; D possibly corresponds to TRBD2 (5 bases). The germline CDR1 and CDR2 sequences are SSHAT and FNYEAQ (reference sequence). This CDR3 region has 15 residues. Trimming took off 1 base at V and 1 base at J, with 9 bases between the two ends. The CDR3 protein is CASSLGSSRTDTQYF. The CDR3 nucleotides are TGTGCCAGCAGCTTAGGGTCTAGCCGCACAGATACGCAGTATTTT. The full variable domain, its missing parts supplied by reference TRBV7-7 and TRBJ2-3, is GAGVSQSPRYKVTKRGQDVTLRCDPISSHATLYWYQQALGQGPEFLTYFNYEAQPDKSGLPSDRFSAERPEGSISTLTIQRTEQRDSAMYRCASSLGSSRTDTQYFGPGTRLTVL.

This clonotype was counted many times. The chain carries TRBV14 and TRBJ2-7; 11 positions agree with TRBD1. The CDR3 loop spans 14 amino acids. V was pared by 4 bases and J by 5 bases, with 4 bases of the junction left unmatched. CDR1 SGHDN and CDR2 FVKESK come from the germline V gene. CDR3 protein: CASSPRTGGNEQYF. Written as DNA, the CDR3 is TGTGCCAGCAGCCCTAGGACAGGGGGCAACGAGCAGTACTTC. The variable domain in full, completed from reference TRBV14 and TRBJ2-7, reads EAGVTQFPSHSVIEKGQTVTLRCDPISGHDNLYWYRRVMGKEIKFLLHFVKESKQDESGMPNNRFLAERTGGTYSTLKVQPAELEDSGVYFCASSPRTGGNEQYFGPGTRLTVT.

Many counts were recorded for this clonotype. At one boundary the junction diverges from the germline segment, which might be a read error. This chain connects TRBV27 to TRBJ2-1; D is possibly TRBD1 or TRBD2 (5 bases each). Germline V lookup: CDR1 MNHEY, CDR2 SMNVEV (reference sequence). The CDR3 runs 14 residues. CDR3 residues: CASSVSGTGREQFF. Written as DNA, the CDR3 is TGTGCCAGCAGTGTATCCGGGACGGGACGGGAGCAGTTCTTC.

DNA of the CDR3: TGCGCCAGCAGCTTGGGGGCCGGGGGGAGGGACGAGCAGTACTTC. Amino acids: CASSLGAGGRDEQYF. The chain couples TRBV5-1 to TRBJ2-7; 7 bases fit TRBD2. V lost 0 bases to trimming and J lost 5 bases; unmatched junction nucleotides: 8. Per germline, CDR1 SGHRS and CDR2 YFSETQ. This CDR3 has 15 amino acids.

Ten or more counts support this clonotype. The chain carries TRBV20-1 and TRBJ2-5; tentatively, D is TRBD1 or TRBD2 (5 bases each). The CDR3 consists of 15 residues. The germline V and J ends were trimmed by 4 bases and 1 base, with 16 bases remaining between them. CDR1 and CDR2 (germline): DFQATT, SNEGSKA (reference sequence). The CDR3 loop is CSANRDAGGQETQYF. The CDR3 DNA reads as TGCAGTGCTAACCGGGACGCCGGTGGCCAAGAGACCCAGTACTTC.

This clonotype came up many times. The chain uses TRBV2 and TRBJ2-3; D not resolved. CDR1 is SNHLY, CDR2 FYNNEI, per germline. The CDR3 is 16 residues long. Trimming cost V 4 bases and J 0 bases, with 14 bases left between them. The CDR3 sequence: CASSVENTASTDTQYF. The CDR3 coding sequence is TGTGCCAGCAGTGTCGAGAACACGGCTAGCACAGATACGCAGTATTTT. The whole variable domain, remainder taken from reference TRBV2 and TRBJ2-3, is EPEVTQTPSHQVTQMGQEVILRCVPISNHLYFYWYRQILGQKVEFLVSFYNNEISEKSEIFDDQFSVERPDGSNFTLKIRSTKLEDSAMYFCASSVENTASTDTQYFGPGTRLTVL.

The sample holds many counts of this clonotype. V usage is TRBV27 and J usage is TRBJ2-2; 10 nucleotides match TRBD1. CDR3 length: 15 amino acids. Germline V gives CDR1 MNHEY, CDR2 SMNVEV (reference sequence). The V and J ends lost 5 bases and 3 bases, in that order; junction bases with no gene match: 3. This chain's CDR3 is CASSRDRGHTGELFF. The CDR3 coding sequence is TGTGCCAGCAGTCGAGACAGGGGGCACACCGGGGAGCTGTTTTTT.

The genes are TRBV14 and TRBJ2-7, with D perhaps TRBD1 (5 bases). The germline V gene encodes CDR1 SGHDN and CDR2 FVKESK. The V and J ends lost 0 bases and 3 bases respectively, with 18 bases between them. This CDR3 region has 17 residues. In DNA form, the CDR3 reads TGTGCCAGCAGCCAAGACCTCAACGAGACAGAGAACTACGAGCAGTACTTC. It codes for CASSQDLNETENYEQYF.

The chain joins TRBV27 to TRBJ2-3, with a possible D match to TRBD1 (5 bases). The CDR3 totals 15 residues. Germline V gene sequence: CDR1 MNHEY, CDR2 SMNVEV (reference sequence). Trimming shortened V by 8 bases and J by 0 bases, and 15 bases separated the two germline ends. CDR3 bases: TGTGCCAGCGAAGGGGCCGAGGCTAGCACAGATACGCAGTATTTT. It yields the protein CASEGAEASTDTQYF.

The table lists this clonotype with many counts. The chain links TRBV20-1 to TRBJ2-1; 10 positions agree with TRBD2. The CDR3 is made up of 14 amino acids. V was clipped by 2 bases and J by 10 bases; unmatched bases: 8. Germline V CDR1 and CDR2: DFQATT, SNEGSKA (reference sequence). Here the CDR3 reads CSARPGTSEREQFF. CDR3 DNA: TGCAGTGCTAGACCCGGGACTAGCGAGAGAGAGCAGTTCTTC.

The chain recombines TRBV19 with TRBJ1-3; 8 bases are a match to TRBD1. Germline CDR1 and CDR2: LNHDA and SQIVND (reference sequence). This CDR3 comprises 17 residues. V gave up 5 bases and J gave up 2 bases; unmatched junction bases: 11. The CDR3 coding sequence is TGTGCCAGTAGTGCGGGGACAGGAGATCGAACTGGAAACACCATATATTTT. Protein product: CASSAGTGDRTGNTIYF.

This clonotype was seen repeatedly, ten times or more. The chain employs TRBV24-1 and TRBJ1-4; D not resolved. The germline V and J ends were trimmed by 10 bases and 4 bases, with 12 bases remaining between them. This CDR3 spans 13 amino acids. Germline V gene data show CDR1 as KGHDR and CDR2 as SFDVKD. The CDR3 loop is CATSTGNNEKLFF. CDR3 coding DNA: TGTGCCACTTCAACGGGGAATAATGAAAAACTGTTTTTT.

This clonotype was seen repeatedly, ten times or more. The chain is built from TRBV7-2 and TRBJ2-2; 8 bases agree with TRBD2. Germline V gene data show CDR1 as SGHTA and CDR2 as FQGNSA. This CDR3 is 15 amino acids long. The junction had 5 bases not matched to a gene; V was cut back by 4 bases and J by 4 bases. As DNA, the CDR3 is TGTGCCAGCAGCTCTCCGGGGGGGGGCACCGGGGAGCTGTTTTTT. Its translation: CASSSPGGGTGELFF.